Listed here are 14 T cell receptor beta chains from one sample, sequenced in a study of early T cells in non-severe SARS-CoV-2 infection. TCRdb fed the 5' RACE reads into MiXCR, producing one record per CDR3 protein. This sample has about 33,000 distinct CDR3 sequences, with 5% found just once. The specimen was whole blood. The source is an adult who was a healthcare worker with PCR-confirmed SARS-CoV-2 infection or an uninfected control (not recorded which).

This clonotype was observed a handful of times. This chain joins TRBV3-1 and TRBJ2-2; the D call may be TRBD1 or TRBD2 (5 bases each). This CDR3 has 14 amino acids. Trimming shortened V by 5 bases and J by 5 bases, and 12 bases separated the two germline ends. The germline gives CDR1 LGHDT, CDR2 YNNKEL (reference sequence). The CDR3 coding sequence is TGTGCCAGCAGCACTCGAGGGGAAACCGGGGAGCTGTTTTTT. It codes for CASSTRGETGELFF.

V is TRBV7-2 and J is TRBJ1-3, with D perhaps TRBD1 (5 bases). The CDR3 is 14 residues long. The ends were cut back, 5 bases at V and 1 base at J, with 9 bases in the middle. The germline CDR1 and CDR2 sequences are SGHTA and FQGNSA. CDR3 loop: CASSRGVSGNTIYF. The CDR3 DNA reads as TGTGCCAGCAGCCGGGGGGTATCTGGAAACACCATATATTTT.

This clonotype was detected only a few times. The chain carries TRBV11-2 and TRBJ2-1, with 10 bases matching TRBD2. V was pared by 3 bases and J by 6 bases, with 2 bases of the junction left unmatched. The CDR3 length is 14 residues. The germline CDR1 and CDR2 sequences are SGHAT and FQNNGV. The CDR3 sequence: CASSFSGGANEQFF. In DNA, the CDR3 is TGTGCCAGCAGCTTCAGCGGGGGGGCCAATGAGCAGTTCTTC.

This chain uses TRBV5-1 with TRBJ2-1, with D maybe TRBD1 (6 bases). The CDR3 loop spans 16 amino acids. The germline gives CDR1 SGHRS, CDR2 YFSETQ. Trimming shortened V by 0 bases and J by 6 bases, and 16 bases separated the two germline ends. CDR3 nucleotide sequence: TGCGCCAGCAGCTTGGGAGTAGGGGGAATTCTCAATGAGCAGTTCTTC. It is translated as CASSLGVGGILNEQFF. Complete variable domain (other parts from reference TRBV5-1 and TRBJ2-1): KAGVTQTPRYLIKTRGQQVTLSCSPISGHRSVSWYQQTPGQGLQFLFEYFSETQRNKGNFPGRFSGRQFSNSRSEMNVSTLELGDSALYLCASSLGVGGILNEQFFGPGTRLTVL.

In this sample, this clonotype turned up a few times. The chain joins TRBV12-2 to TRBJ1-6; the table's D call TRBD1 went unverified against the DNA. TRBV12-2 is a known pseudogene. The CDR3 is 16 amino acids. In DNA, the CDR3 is TGTGCAAGTCGCTTAAGTTCCGGACAGGTTAATTCACCCCTCCACTTT. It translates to CASRLSSGQVNSPLHF.

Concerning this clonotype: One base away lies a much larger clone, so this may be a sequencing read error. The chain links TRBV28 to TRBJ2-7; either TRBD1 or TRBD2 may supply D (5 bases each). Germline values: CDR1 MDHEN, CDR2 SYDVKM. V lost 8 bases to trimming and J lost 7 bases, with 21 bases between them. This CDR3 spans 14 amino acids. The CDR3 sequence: CASGVDGAPGEQYF. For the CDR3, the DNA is TGTGCCAGCGGAGTGGACGGGGCGCCGGGAGAGCAGTACTTC. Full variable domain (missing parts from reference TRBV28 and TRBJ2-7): DVKVTQSSRYLVKRTGEKVFLECVQDMDHENMFWYRQDPGLGLRLIYFSYDVKMKEKGDIPEGYSVSREKKERFSLILESASTNQTSMYLCASGVDGAPGEQYFGPGTRLTVT.

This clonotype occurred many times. CDR3: CASSYPLHAGVAFF. As DNA, the CDR3 is TGTGCCAGCAGTTACCCCCTCCACGCGGGGGTGGCTTTCTTT. This sequence joins TRBV28 and TRBJ1-1, with a possible D match to TRBD1 (5 bases). The CDR3 runs 14 residues. CDR1 MDHEN and CDR2 SYDVKM come from the germline V gene. V lost 4 bases to trimming and J lost 11 bases, with 20 bases between them.

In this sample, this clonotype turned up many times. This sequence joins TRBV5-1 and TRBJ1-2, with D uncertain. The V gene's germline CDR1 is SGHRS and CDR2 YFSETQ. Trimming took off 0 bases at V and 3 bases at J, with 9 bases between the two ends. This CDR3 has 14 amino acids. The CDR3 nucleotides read TGCGCCAGCAGCTTGGAGAGGGCGGACTATGGCTACACCTTC. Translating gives CASSLERADYGYTF. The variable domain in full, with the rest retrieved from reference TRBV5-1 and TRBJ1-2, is KAGVTQTPRYLIKTRGQQVTLSCSPISGHRSVSWYQQTPGQGLQFLFEYFSETQRNKGNFPGRFSGRQFSNSRSEMNVSTLELGDSALYLCASSLERADYGYTFGSGTRLTVV.

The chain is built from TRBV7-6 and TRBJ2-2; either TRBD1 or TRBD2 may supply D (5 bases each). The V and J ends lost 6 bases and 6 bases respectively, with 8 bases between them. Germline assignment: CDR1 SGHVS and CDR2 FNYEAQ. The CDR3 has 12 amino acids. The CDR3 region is CASRRGSGELFF. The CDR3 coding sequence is TGTGCCAGCAGGAGGGGCTCCGGGGAGCTGTTTTTT.

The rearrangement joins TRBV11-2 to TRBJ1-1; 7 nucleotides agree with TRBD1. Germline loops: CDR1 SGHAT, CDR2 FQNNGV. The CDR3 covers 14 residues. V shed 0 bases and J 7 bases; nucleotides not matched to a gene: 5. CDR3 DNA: TGTGCCAGCAGCTTAGAGACAGGGTCGAGTGAAGCTTTCTTT. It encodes CASSLETGSSEAFF.

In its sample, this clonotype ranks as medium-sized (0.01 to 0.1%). CDR3 region: CASSEALQQNTEAFF. The CDR3 nucleotides are TGTGCCAGCAGTGAAGCGCTTCAGCAAAACACTGAAGCTTTCTTT. The chain links TRBV2 to TRBJ1-1, with no clear D. Deletions cut 0 bases from V and 2 bases from J, with 10 bases between. Germline CDR1 SNHLY, CDR2 FYNNEI. The CDR3 is 15 residues long.

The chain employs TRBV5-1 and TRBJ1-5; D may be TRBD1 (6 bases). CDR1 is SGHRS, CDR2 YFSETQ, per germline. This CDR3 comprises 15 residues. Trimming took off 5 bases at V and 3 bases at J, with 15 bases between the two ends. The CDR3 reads CASRQGTRPNQPQHF. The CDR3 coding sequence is TGCGCCAGCAGACAAGGGACACGTCCCAATCAGCCCCAGCATTTT.

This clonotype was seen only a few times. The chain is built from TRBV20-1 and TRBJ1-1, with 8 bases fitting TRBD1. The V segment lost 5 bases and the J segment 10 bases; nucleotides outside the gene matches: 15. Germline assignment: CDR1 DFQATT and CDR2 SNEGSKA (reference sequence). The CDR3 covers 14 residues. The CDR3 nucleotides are TGCAGTGCTGCGACTCCCAGGGGGCAGGAATTAGCTTTCTTT. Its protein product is CSAATPRGQELAFF.

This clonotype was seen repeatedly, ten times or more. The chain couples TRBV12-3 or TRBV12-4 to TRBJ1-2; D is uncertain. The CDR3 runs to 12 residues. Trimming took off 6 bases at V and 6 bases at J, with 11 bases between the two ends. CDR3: CASSRQVDGYTF. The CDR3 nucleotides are TGTGCCAGCAGCCGTCAGGTTGATGGCTACACCTTC.